This TCR beta chain was sequenced during a study of blood T cell repertoires in COVID-19. Study-level background: Sample material is recorded as cDNA or gDNA derived from T cells, B-cell-depleted T cells, or PBMCs.

Germline V gene lookup returns CDR1 MNHEY and CDR2 SMNVEV (reference sequence). The CDR3 loop spans 16 amino acids. V dropped 3 bases and J dropped 0; count of bases not matched to a gene: 4. Assay: immunoSEQ multiplex PCR; the TCRdb copy retains only in-frame clones and omits some. This sample has roughly 390,000 clones; around 87% occur once, and the top ten carry about 9.4%. Sequenced sample: peripheral blood. This sequence was found in a woman aged 25 to 39 with COVID-19, enrolled during active disease. The chain couples TRBV27 to TRBJ2-3; 9 bases are shared with TRBD2. CDR3 coding DNA: TGTGCCAGCAGTTTTCTGGCGGGAGGGAGCACAGATACGCAGTATTTT. Amino acid sequence: CASSFLAGGSTDTQYF.